This T cell receptor (beta chain) was observed in a study of brain T cells in children with intractable seizures. The germline V gene has CDR1 SNHLY and CDR2 FYNNEI. The J segment lost 3 bases and the V segment lost 4 bases, leaving 7 bases of the junction unmatched. The CDR3 spans 17 residues. Time point meaning: blood from clinic visit 5 months post-surgery; TSC patient then seizure free. Clones were read by immunoSEQ multiplex PCR, and TCRdb kept only the in-frame ones, dropping some. The data show approximately 330,000 clones, about 93% seen once. This clonotype was sampled from a boy less than two years old with tuberous sclerosis and intractable seizures. Sequencing used peripheral blood, obtained approximately 5 months after surgery. This chain uses TRBV2 with TRBJ1-6; 9 positions match TRBD1. The CDR3 coding sequence is TGTGCCAGCAGTGCCACACAGGGGGCGGACTATAATTCACCCCTCCACTTT. Translation: CASSATQGADYNSPLHF.